A single count supports the clone carrying this T cell receptor beta chain. This sample was taken from a study of PD-L1 blockade in urothelial cancer. Repertoires were generated with immunoSEQ multiplex PCR, while TCRdb's copy carries only in-frame clones and drops some. The profile covers around 69,000 clones, with approximately 90% appearing a single time and around 0.94% taken by the ten largest. Time point of the sample: peripheral blood 6 weeks after treatment start. This CDR3 region has 16 residues. Between the trimmed V and J ends, which lost 0 bases and 3 bases, there was a span of 12 bases. Germline lookup yields CDR1 MNHEY and CDR2 SMNVEV (reference sequence).

The rearrangement joins TRBV27 to TRBJ1-3, with no clear D. The TCR originated in a woman of 80 years or more with urothelial cancer. Sequences were derived from PBMCs, sampled around atezolizumab (anti-PD-L1) treatment. The CDR3 DNA reads as TGTGCCAGCAGTTTATCGCCAGGCTTGGGTGGAAACACCATATATTTT. As protein: CASSLSPGLGGNTIYF.